This TCR beta chain was captured by sequencing in a study of blood T cell repertoires in COVID-19. The overall study: Sites across the United States, Italy and Spain contributed samples from acute and convalescent COVID-19.

Data came from immunoSEQ multiplex PCR; TCRdb stores just in-frame clones and leaves some out. The sample shows around 420,000 clones, around 90% of them seen only once. Participant age was about 18 to 89 years, and participants resided in fewer than 30 US areas. Donors were grouped by their self-reported clinical history. The sequence derives from a middle-aged woman with acute COVID-19. What was sequenced was PBMCs or T cells enriched from blood (not recorded which).

In nucleotides, the CDR3 is TGTGCCAGCAGCTTAGGAGGCGGGAACTACGAGCAGTACTTC. It translates to CASSLGGGNYEQYF. V usage is TRBV11-2 and J usage is TRBJ2-7; a weak D match, TRBD2 (6 bases). Looked up from germline, CDR1 is SGHAT and CDR2 is FQNNGV. The CDR3 loop spans 14 amino acids. Trimming cost V 1 base and J 3 bases, with 10 bases left between them.